This T cell receptor (beta chain) emerged from a study of T cell responses to AZD1222 COVID-19 vaccine. To note about this clone: What it binds is not known.

Trimming shortened V by 6 bases and J by 7 bases, and 6 bases separated the two germline ends. CDR1 MDHEN and CDR2 SYDVKM come from the germline V gene. CDR3 length equals 10 residues. General study findings and limits: Rises in breadth and depth of Spike-specific TCRs came after two AZD1222 doses. The donor group comprised mostly white British people and more females; the analysis possibly underestimated clonal diversity.

The assay was immunoSEQ multiplex PCR, and TCRdb's table has in-frame clones only and misses some. The sample records some 130,000 clones, about 89% being singletons. The TCR was taken from an adult in good health. This chain connects TRBV28 to TRBJ1-2; D is undetermined. The sample consisted of peripheral blood, taken on day 0 of AZD1222 vaccination. This CDR3 is CASSGSGYTF. DNA for the CDR3: TGTGCCAGCAGCGGTTCTGGCTACACCTTC.